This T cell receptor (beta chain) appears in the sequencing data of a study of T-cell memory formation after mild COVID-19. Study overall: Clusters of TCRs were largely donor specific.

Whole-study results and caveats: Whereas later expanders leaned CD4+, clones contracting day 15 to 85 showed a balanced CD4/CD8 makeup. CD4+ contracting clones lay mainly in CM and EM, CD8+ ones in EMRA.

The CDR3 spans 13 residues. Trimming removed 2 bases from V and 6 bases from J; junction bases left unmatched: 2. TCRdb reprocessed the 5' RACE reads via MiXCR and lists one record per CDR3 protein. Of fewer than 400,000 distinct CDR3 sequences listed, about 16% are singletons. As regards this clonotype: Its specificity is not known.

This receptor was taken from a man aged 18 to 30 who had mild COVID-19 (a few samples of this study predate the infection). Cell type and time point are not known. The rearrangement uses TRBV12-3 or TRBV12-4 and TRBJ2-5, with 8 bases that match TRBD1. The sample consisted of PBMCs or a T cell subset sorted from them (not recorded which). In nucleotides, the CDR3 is TGTGCCAGCAGTTTAAACAGGGGGAAGACCCAGTACTTC. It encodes CASSLNRGKTQYF.